This TCR beta chain was captured in a study of blood T cell repertoires in COVID-19. Study-level background: Samples of COVID-19 (acute and convalescent) were obtained from the United States, Italy and Spain.

Here immunoSEQ multiplex PCR was the method, and the copy in TCRdb shows in-frame clones only, minus some. The table lists approximately 180,000 clones, about 88% of them singletons. Participants came from 24 US areas, aged roughly 18 to 95 years. Donors were grouped by their self-reported clinical history. This CDR3 has 15 residues. CDR1 and CDR2 (germline): MNHEY, SVGAGI. V was cut by 6 bases and J by 0 bases, with 12 bases left in between. The V gene is TRBV6-5, the J gene TRBJ1-3; D is perhaps TRBD1 (5 bases). The specimen sequenced was PBMCs or T cells enriched from blood (not recorded which). The origin of this receptor is a woman in her 40s with acute COVID-19. The CDR3 nucleotides are TGTGCCAGCAGCACCGACAGATACTCTGGAAACACCATATATTTT. Translation: CASSTDRYSGNTIYF.